The rows below give T cell receptor beta chains drawn from one sample of a study of naive and memory T cell subsets. A single record per CDR3 protein comes from TCRdb applying MiXCR to the UMI-ligation and nested PCR reads. The sample lists fewer than 35,000 distinct CDR3 sequences, under 8.5% seen once, with approximately 3% in the top ten. This material consisted of skin, taken from a tuberculin skin test site. The receptors here all came from an adult in good health. Both conserved end residues are part of each CDR3. D genes are given only for firm matches. Some rows mark clone size as missing; the rest say once, few, many or name a class of expanded clone.

clone size: many
V gene: TRBV2
D gene: NA
J gene: TRBJ2-3
CDR3 DNA: TGTGCCAGCAGTGAAGCGCTGGCGTCTACGCAGTATTTT
CDR3 protein: CASSEALASTQYF

clone size: many
V gene: TRBV7-9
D gene: TRBD1
J gene: TRBJ2-1
CDR3 DNA: TGTGCCAGCAGCTCGAACGGGGGGACAGGGGGCGGAAATGAGCAGTTCTTC
CDR3 protein: CASSSNGGTGGGNEQFF

clone size: many
V gene: TRBV11-2
D gene: NA
J gene: TRBJ2-1
CDR3 DNA: TGTGCCAGCAGCTTCGCCCACAATGAGCAGTTCTTC
CDR3 protein: CASSFAHNEQFF

clone size: NA
V gene: TRBV20-1
D gene: TRBD2
J gene: TRBJ2-7
CDR3 DNA: TGCAGTGCTAGCGGGGGGGCCTATTACGAGCAGTACTTC
CDR3 protein: CSASGGAYYEQYF

clone size: NA
V gene: TRBV20-1
D gene: NA
J gene: TRBJ2-5
CDR3 DNA: TGCAGTGCCCCGGTAGGGGGATTAGGGGAGACCCAGTACTTC
CDR3 protein: CSAPVGGLGETQYF

clone size: many
V gene: TRBV2
D gene: NA
J gene: TRBJ2-5
CDR3 DNA: TGTGCCAGCAGTGTGGAGATGGGAACCCAAGAGACCCAGTACTTC
CDR3 protein: CASSVEMGTQETQYF

clone size: many
V gene: TRBV27
D gene: NA
J gene: TRBJ2-7
CDR3 DNA: TGTGCCAGCAGTAACAGGGACGCGAGCTCCTACGAGCAGTACTTC
CDR3 protein: CASSNRDASSYEQYF

clone size: many
V gene: TRBV6-2/TRBV6-3
D gene: NA
J gene: TRBJ1-1
CDR3 DNA: TGTGCCAGCACCCGGGGCCCCACTGAAGCTTTCTTT
CDR3 protein: CASTRGPTEAFF

clone size: many
V gene: TRBV29-1
D gene: NA
J gene: TRBJ1-1
CDR3 DNA: TGCAGCGGGAGGGGACGGACGAACACTGAAGCTTTCTTT
CDR3 protein: CSGRGRTNTEAFF

clone size: NA
V gene: TRBV20-1
D gene: NA
J gene: TRBJ1-2
CDR3 DNA: TGCAGTGCTAGAGGTGGGACACGGGTCGCCCCAAGCTACTATGGCTACACCTTC
CDR3 protein: CSARGGTRVAPSYYGYTF

clone size: many
V gene: TRBV5-1
D gene: NA
J gene: TRBJ2-2
CDR3 DNA: TGCGCCAGCAGCTTGATGATAAGGACTGCGGCCGGGGAGCTGTTTTTT
CDR3 protein: CASSLMIRTAAGELFF

clone size: many
V gene: TRBV11-2
D gene: TRBD2
J gene: TRBJ2-7
CDR3 DNA: TGTGCCAGCAGCTTCCAGGGAGCGGGGTCTTCGTACTTC
CDR3 protein: CASSFQGAGSSYF

clone size: many
V gene: TRBV4-2
D gene: NA
J gene: TRBJ2-6
CDR3 DNA: TGTGCCAGCAGCCACCAACGCATGGACCTCCTCTCTGGGGCCAACGTCCTGACTTTC
CDR3 protein: CASSHQRMDLLSGANVLTF

clone size: few
V gene: TRBV7-9
D gene: TRBD1
J gene: TRBJ2-7
CDR3 DNA: TGTGCCAGCAGCTCCCCGACAGGGATCGACGAGCAGTACTTC
CDR3 protein: CASSSPTGIDEQYF

clone size: medium-sized
V gene: TRBV7-8
D gene: TRBD1
J gene: TRBJ2-5
CDR3 DNA: TGTGCCAGCAGCCTGCGGGCTGGACAGGGCCTCCAAGAGACCCAGTACTTC
CDR3 protein: CASSLRAGQGLQETQYF

clone size: medium-sized
V gene: TRBV10-3
D gene: NA
J gene: TRBJ2-5
CDR3 DNA: TGTGCCATCAGTGAGCTTTTTAGCGAGACCCAGTACTTC
CDR3 protein: CAISELFSETQYF

clone size: many
V gene: TRBV29-1
D gene: TRBD1
J gene: TRBJ1-2
CDR3 DNA: TGCAGCGTTACAGGGGGGGAGGATGGCTACACCTTC
CDR3 protein: CSVTGGEDGYTF

clone size: many
V gene: TRBV5-1
D gene: NA
J gene: TRBJ2-2
CDR3 DNA: TGCGCCAGCAGCTTCGGACCGGCCCGGAGCGGGGAGCTGTTTTTT
CDR3 protein: CASSFGPARSGELFF

clone size: few
V gene: TRBV19
D gene: TRBD1
J gene: TRBJ2-5
CDR3 DNA: TGTGCCAGTAGTTCAGGGGGCTTGCAGACCCAGTACTTC
CDR3 protein: CASSSGGLQTQYF

clone size: NA
V gene: TRBV10-2
D gene: TRBD2
J gene: TRBJ2-1
CDR3 DNA: TGCGCCAGCAGTGAGCCTAGCGGGGGTCACAATGAGCAGTTCTTC
CDR3 protein: CASSEPSGGHNEQFF

clone size: many
V gene: TRBV19
D gene: NA
J gene: TRBJ2-2
CDR3 DNA: TGTGCCAGTAGTAGACAGTCTGGTGGGGAGCTGTTTTTT
CDR3 protein: CASSRQSGGELFF

clone size: few
V gene: TRBV6-2/TRBV6-3
D gene: TRBD1
J gene: TRBJ1-6
CDR3 DNA: TGTGCCAGCAGCCGGGACAGCAACTATAATTCACCCCTCCACTTT
CDR3 protein: CASSRDSNYNSPLHF

clone size: few
V gene: TRBV2
D gene: TRBD2
J gene: TRBJ2-1
CDR3 DNA: TGTGCCAGCAGAGGACTAGCGGGAGACAATGAGCAGTTCTTC
CDR3 protein: CASRGLAGDNEQFF

clone size: medium-sized
V gene: TRBV27
D gene: TRBD2
J gene: TRBJ2-1
CDR3 DNA: TGTGCCAGCAGTTTACGAGTAGCGGGGGGGGGATCCGAGCAGTTCTTC
CDR3 protein: CASSLRVAGGGSEQFF

clone size: many
V gene: TRBV5-4
D gene: NA
J gene: TRBJ1-2
CDR3 DNA: TGTGCCAGCAGCTTGGACGTTACGGTTTCTGTCGGCTACACCTTC
CDR3 protein: CASSLDVTVSVGYTF

clone size: NA
V gene: TRBV2
D gene: NA
J gene: TRBJ1-2
CDR3 DNA: TGTGCCAGCAGTGAAAGGGCAGGAGCTGGCTACACCTTC
CDR3 protein: CASSERAGAGYTF

clone size: NA
V gene: TRBV14
D gene: NA
J gene: TRBJ2-7
CDR3 DNA: TGTGCCAGCAGCCCAAGGAGGGGGTTCTCCTACGAGCAGTACTTC
CDR3 protein: CASSPRRGFSYEQYF

clone size: few
V gene: TRBV11-2
D gene: TRBD1
J gene: TRBJ1-2
CDR3 DNA: TGTGCCAGCAGCTTAGAAGGGACAGGGGGCATCTATGGCTACACCTTC
CDR3 protein: CASSLEGTGGIYGYTF

clone size: many
V gene: TRBV20-1
D gene: TRBD2
J gene: TRBJ2-7
CDR3 DNA: TGCAGTGCTAGAGCGGCTAGCGGGGAGTACGAGCAGTACTTC
CDR3 protein: CSARAASGEYEQYF

clone size: many
V gene: TRBV18
D gene: NA
J gene: TRBJ1-1
CDR3 DNA: TGTGCCAGCTCTTCCAGGGGAATGAACACTGAAGCTTTCTTT
CDR3 protein: CASSSRGMNTEAFF

clone size: many
V gene: TRBV20-1
D gene: TRBD2
J gene: TRBJ2-3
CDR3 DNA: TGCAGTGCTGGGAGACTAGCGGGGGGGAGCACAGATACGCAGTATTTT
CDR3 protein: CSAGRLAGGSTDTQYF

clone size: few
V gene: TRBV27
D gene: NA
J gene: TRBJ2-2
CDR3 DNA: TGTGCCAGCAGTTTGCAGAAGAACACCGGGGAGCTGTTTTTT
CDR3 protein: CASSLQKNTGELFF

clone size: NA
V gene: TRBV7-7
D gene: TRBD2
J gene: TRBJ2-5
CDR3 DNA: TGTGCCAGCAGCCGAGGCGCGGGGGGGCAAGAGACCAAGTACTTC
CDR3 protein: CASSRGAGGQETKYF

clone size: NA
V gene: TRBV5-1
D gene: NA
J gene: TRBJ1-4
CDR3 DNA: TGCGCCAGCAGCTTGGGACAGTTTAATGAAAAACTGTTTTTT
CDR3 protein: CASSLGQFNEKLFF

clone size: NA
V gene: TRBV19
D gene: NA
J gene: TRBJ1-1
CDR3 DNA: TGTGCCAGTAGTACTTTTCAAATGAACACTGAAGCTTTCTTT
CDR3 protein: CASSTFQMNTEAFF

clone size: many
V gene: TRBV5-1
D gene: TRBD2
J gene: TRBJ2-1
CDR3 DNA: TGCGCCAGCAGCAGACAGACTAGCGGGCGAATCCGGGGGGTGGATGAGCAGTTCTTC
CDR3 protein: CASSRQTSGRIRGVDEQFF

clone size: many
V gene: TRBV19
D gene: NA
J gene: TRBJ2-6
CDR3 DNA: TGTGCCAGTAACGCCGAAGAGGCAGGGCTCAGTGGGGCCAACGTCCTGACTTTC
CDR3 protein: CASNAEEAGLSGANVLTF

clone size: NA
V gene: TRBV5-1
D gene: TRBD1
J gene: TRBJ2-7
CDR3 DNA: TGCGCCAGCAGCTTGGGTGGGACAGGGGGTAACGAGCAGTACTTC
CDR3 protein: CASSLGGTGGNEQYF

clone size: NA
V gene: TRBV2
D gene: NA
J gene: TRBJ2-7
CDR3 DNA: TGTGCCAGCAGTGTGGGTAGGACCTCCTACGAGCAGTACTTC
CDR3 protein: CASSVGRTSYEQYF

clone size: many
V gene: TRBV5-5
D gene: TRBD2
J gene: TRBJ2-3
CDR3 DNA: TGTGCCAGCAGCTTGGCCGGGGCGGGGGCAGATACGCAGTATTTT
CDR3 protein: CASSLAGAGADTQYF

clone size: few
V gene: TRBV7-9
D gene: NA
J gene: TRBJ1-5
CDR3 DNA: TGTGCCAGCGGGAAACAGGGTCCGAATCAGCCCCAGCATTTT
CDR3 protein: CASGKQGPNQPQHF

clone size: medium-sized
V gene: TRBV11-2
D gene: NA
J gene: TRBJ2-3
CDR3 DNA: TGTGCCAGCAGTTCTCCCAGACAGCTACCTAGCACAGATACGCAGTATTTT
CDR3 protein: CASSSPRQLPSTDTQYF

clone size: many
V gene: TRBV27
D gene: NA
J gene: TRBJ1-1
CDR3 DNA: TGTGCCAGCAGGTTAAATTTGAACACTGAAGCTTTCTTT
CDR3 protein: CASRLNLNTEAFF

clone size: few
V gene: TRBV5-1
D gene: NA
J gene: TRBJ1-4
CDR3 DNA: TGCGCCAGCAGCTTGGGCCAGGGGAAGTGGTCTAATGAAAAACTGTTTTTT
CDR3 protein: CASSLGQGKWSNEKLFF

clone size: NA
V gene: TRBV27
D gene: NA
J gene: TRBJ1-2
CDR3 DNA: TGTGCCAGCAGAGAGAGAGCTGACTATGGCTACACCTTC
CDR3 protein: CASRERADYGYTF

clone size: many
V gene: TRBV12-3/TRBV12-4
D gene: TRBD2
J gene: TRBJ2-6
CDR3 DNA: TGTGCCAGCAGTGACCAGCGGGGGGCAGAGTTGTCTGGGGCCGGGGTCCTGACTTTC
CDR3 protein: CASSDQRGAELSGAGVLTF

clone size: few
V gene: TRBV27
D gene: NA
J gene: TRBJ2-6
CDR3 DNA: TGTGCCAGCAGTTCATGGGGGGAGGAATCAACTGGGGCCAACGTCCTGACTTTC
CDR3 protein: CASSSWGEESTGANVLTF

clone size: many
V gene: TRBV7-2
D gene: TRBD1
J gene: TRBJ1-1
CDR3 DNA: TGTGCCAGCAGCTTAGTAGGGGGACAGCTGAACACTGAAGCTTTCTTT
CDR3 protein: CASSLVGGQLNTEAFF

clone size: many
V gene: TRBV20-1
D gene: NA
J gene: TRBJ2-7
CDR3 DNA: TGCAGTGCCTGGTCCCCGCCGTACGAGCAGTACTTC
CDR3 protein: CSAWSPPYEQYF

clone size: many
V gene: TRBV2
D gene: NA
J gene: TRBJ1-5
CDR3 DNA: TGTGCCAGCAGCTGGACAGCAAACAATCAGCCCCAGCATTTT
CDR3 protein: CASSWTANNQPQHF

clone size: many
V gene: TRBV6-5
D gene: NA
J gene: TRBJ2-5
CDR3 DNA: TGTGCCAGCAGTCTCGGACTGACAGGGAGGGGTCAAGAGACCCAGTACTTC
CDR3 protein: CASSLGLTGRGQETQYF

clone size: few
V gene: TRBV6-6
D gene: TRBD1
J gene: TRBJ1-1
CDR3 DNA: TGTGCCAGCAGGGATACGACAGGGGGCACTGAAGCTTTCTTT
CDR3 protein: CASRDTTGGTEAFF

clone size: NA
V gene: TRBV5-4
D gene: TRBD1
J gene: TRBJ1-2
CDR3 DNA: TGTGCCAGCAGCCCTGATTTACAGGGGGGAAAGGGCTATGGCTACACCTTC
CDR3 protein: CASSPDLQGGKGYGYTF

clone size: NA
V gene: TRBV12-3/TRBV12-4
D gene: TRBD1
J gene: TRBJ1-2
CDR3 DNA: TGTGCCAGCAGTTTAGGAGAGACAGGGCAGTATGGCTACACCTTC
CDR3 protein: CASSLGETGQYGYTF

clone size: many
V gene: TRBV29-1
D gene: NA
J gene: TRBJ2-2
CDR3 DNA: TGCAGCGTTTGCTGGACACAGGTCACCGGGGAGCTGTTTTTT
CDR3 protein: CSVCWTQVTGELFF

clone size: NA
V gene: TRBV7-9
D gene: TRBD1
J gene: TRBJ1-1
CDR3 DNA: TGTGCCAGCAGCGCAACAGGGGGGTTGGGCACTGAAGCTTTCTTT
CDR3 protein: CASSATGGLGTEAFF

clone size: NA
V gene: TRBV5-4
D gene: TRBD1
J gene: TRBJ1-6
CDR3 DNA: TGTGCCAGCAGCTTGGTCAGGGGGGTGGTGGATTCACCCCTCCACTTT
CDR3 protein: CASSLVRGVVDSPLHF

clone size: NA
V gene: TRBV20-1
D gene: TRBD1
J gene: TRBJ1-2
CDR3 DNA: TGCAGTGCTTACCCGGGACAGGCGGACTATGGCTACACCTTC
CDR3 protein: CSAYPGQADYGYTF

clone size: few
V gene: TRBV21-1
D gene: NA
J gene: TRBJ1-1
CDR3 DNA: TGTGCCAGCATAAGGATAGGGACACCTCGCCCCCAAACGAGGGAAGCTTTCTTT
CDR3 protein: CASIRIGTPRPQTREAFF